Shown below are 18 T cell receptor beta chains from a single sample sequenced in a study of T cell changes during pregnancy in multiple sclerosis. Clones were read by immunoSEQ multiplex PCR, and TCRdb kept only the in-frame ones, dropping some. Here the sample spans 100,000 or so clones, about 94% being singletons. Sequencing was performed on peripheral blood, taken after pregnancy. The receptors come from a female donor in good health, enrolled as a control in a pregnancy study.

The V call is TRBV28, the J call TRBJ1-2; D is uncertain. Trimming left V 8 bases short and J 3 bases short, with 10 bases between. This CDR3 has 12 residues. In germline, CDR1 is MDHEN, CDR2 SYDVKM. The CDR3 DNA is TGTGCCAGCTCGAGAGGGTACTATGGCTACACCTTC. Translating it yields CASSRGYYGYTF.

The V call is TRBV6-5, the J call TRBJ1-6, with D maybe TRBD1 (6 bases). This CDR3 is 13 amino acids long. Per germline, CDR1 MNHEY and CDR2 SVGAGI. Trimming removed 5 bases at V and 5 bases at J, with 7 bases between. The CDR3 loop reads CASSGQHNSPLHF. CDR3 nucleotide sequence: TGTGCCAGCAGTGGACAGCATAATTCACCCCTCCACTTT.

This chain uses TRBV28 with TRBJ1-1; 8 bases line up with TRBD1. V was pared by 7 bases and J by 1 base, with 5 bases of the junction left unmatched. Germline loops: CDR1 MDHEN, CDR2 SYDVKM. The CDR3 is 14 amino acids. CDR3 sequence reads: CASTAGTGNTEAFF. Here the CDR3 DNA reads TGTGCCAGCACCGCCGGGACAGGGAACACTGAAGCTTTCTTT.

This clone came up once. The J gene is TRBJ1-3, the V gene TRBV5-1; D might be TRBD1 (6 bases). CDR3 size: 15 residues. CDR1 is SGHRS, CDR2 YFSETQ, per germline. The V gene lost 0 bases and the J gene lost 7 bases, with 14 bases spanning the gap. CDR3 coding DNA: TGCGCCAGCAGCTTGGAAGGGACACAGAGGAACACCATATATTTT. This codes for CASSLEGTQRNTIYF.

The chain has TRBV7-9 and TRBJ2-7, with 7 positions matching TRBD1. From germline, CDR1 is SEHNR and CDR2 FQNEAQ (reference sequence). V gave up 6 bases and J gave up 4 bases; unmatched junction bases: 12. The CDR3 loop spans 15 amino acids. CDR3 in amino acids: CASSIEPGGVYEQYF. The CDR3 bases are TGTGCCAGCAGTATCGAGCCAGGGGGTGTATACGAGCAGTACTTC. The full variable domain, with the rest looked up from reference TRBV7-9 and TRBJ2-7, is DTGVSQNPRHKITKRGQNVTFRCDPISEHNRLYWYRQTLGQGPEFLTYFQNEAQLEKSRLLSDRFSAERPKGSFSTLEIQRTEQGDSAMYLCASSIEPGGVYEQYFGPGTRLTVT.

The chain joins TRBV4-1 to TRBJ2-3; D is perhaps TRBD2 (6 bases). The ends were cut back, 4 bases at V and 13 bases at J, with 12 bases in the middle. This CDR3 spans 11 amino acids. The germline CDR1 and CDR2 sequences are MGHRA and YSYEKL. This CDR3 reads CASSRGDSEYF. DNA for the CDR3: TGCGCCAGCAGCCGGGGGGACTCAGAGTATTTT.

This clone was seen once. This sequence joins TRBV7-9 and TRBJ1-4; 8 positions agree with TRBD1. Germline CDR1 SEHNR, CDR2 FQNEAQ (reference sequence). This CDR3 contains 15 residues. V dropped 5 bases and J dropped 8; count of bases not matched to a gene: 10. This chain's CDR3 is CASSLQTGVREKLFF. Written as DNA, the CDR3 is TGTGCCAGCAGCCTCCAGACAGGGGTCCGGGAAAAACTGTTTTTT.

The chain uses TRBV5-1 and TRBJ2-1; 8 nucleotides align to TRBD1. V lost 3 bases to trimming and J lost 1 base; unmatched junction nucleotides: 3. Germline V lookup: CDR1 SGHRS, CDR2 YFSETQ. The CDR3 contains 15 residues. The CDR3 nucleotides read TGCGCCAGCAGCTCAGGGGGCTTGTCCTACAATGAGCAGTTCTTC. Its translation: CASSSGGLSYNEQFF.

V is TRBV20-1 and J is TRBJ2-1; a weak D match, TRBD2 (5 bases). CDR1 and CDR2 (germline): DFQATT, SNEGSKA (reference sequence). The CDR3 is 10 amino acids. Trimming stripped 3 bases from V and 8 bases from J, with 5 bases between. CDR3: CSASGDEQFF. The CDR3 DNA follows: TGCAGTGCTAGCGGGGATGAGCAGTTCTTC.

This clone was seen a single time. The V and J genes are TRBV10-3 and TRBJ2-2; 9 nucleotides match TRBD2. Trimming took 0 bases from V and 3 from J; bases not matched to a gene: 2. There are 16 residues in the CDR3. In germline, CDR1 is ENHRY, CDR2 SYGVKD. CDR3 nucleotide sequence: TGTGCCATCAGTGAGTCGGGCGGGAGGGACACCGGGGAGCTGTTTTTT. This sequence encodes CAISESGGRDTGELFF.

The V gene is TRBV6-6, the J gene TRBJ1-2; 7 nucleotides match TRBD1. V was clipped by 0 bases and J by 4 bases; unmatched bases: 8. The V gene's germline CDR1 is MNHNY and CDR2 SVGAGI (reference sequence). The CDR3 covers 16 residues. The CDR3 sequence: CASSYSQGPGGYGYTF. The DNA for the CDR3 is TGTGCCAGCAGTTACTCACAGGGGCCGGGTGGCTATGGCTACACCTTC.

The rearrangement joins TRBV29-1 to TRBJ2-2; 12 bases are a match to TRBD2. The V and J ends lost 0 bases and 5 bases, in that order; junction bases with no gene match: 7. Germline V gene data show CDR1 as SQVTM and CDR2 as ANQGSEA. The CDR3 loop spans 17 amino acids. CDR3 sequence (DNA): TGCAGCGTTGAAGATCCCCAGACTAGCGGGAGAACCGGGGAGCTGTTTTTT. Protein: CSVEDPQTSGRTGELFF.

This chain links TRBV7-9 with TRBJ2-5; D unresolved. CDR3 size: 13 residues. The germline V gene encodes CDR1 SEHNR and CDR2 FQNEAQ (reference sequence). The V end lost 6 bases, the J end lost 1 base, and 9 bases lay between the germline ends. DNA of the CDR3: TGTGCCAGCAGAGACAAAGTCCAAGAGACCCAGTACTTC. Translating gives CASRDKVQETQYF.

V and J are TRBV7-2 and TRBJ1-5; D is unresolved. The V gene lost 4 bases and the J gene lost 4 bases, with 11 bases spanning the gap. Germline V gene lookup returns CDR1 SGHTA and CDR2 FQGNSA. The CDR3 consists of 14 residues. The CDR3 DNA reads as TGTGCCAGCAGCTCTTTTGGGCCGAATCAGCCCCAGCATTTT. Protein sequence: CASSSFGPNQPQHF.

The CDR3 loop reads CASSEGTAHTYSNQPQHF. CDR3 bases: TGCGCCAGCAGTGAGGGGACAGCTCATACTTATAGCAATCAGCCCCAGCATTTT. The chain has TRBV10-2 and TRBJ1-5; 7 bases match TRBD1. With 2 bases clipped from V and 0 bases from J, the junction kept 10 bases outside the gene matches. This CDR3 has 18 amino acids. CDR1 is WSHSY, CDR2 SAAADI, per germline.

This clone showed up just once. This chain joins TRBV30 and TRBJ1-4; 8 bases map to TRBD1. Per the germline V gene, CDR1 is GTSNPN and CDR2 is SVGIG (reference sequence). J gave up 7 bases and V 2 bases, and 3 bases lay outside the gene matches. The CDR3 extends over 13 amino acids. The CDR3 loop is CAWSTGTGEKLFF. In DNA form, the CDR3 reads TGTGCCTGGAGTACGGGGACAGGTGAAAAACTGTTTTTT. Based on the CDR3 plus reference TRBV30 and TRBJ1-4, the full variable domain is SQTIHQWPATLVQPVGSPLSLECTVEGTSNPNLYWYRQAAGRGLQLLFYSVGIGQISSEVPQNLSASRPQDRQFILSSKKLLLSDSGFYLCAWSTGTGEKLFFGSGTQLSVL.

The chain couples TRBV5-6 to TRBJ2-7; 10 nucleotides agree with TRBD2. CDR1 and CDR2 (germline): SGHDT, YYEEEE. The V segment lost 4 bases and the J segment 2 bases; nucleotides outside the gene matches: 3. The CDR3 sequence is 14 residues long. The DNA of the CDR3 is TGTGCCAGCAGCGCTGGACTAGCGGCCTACGAGCAGTACTTC. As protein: CASSAGLAAYEQYF.

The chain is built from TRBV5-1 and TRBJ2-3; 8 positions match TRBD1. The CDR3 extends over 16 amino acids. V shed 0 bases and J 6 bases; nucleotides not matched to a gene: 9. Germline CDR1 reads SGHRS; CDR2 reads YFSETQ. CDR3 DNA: TGCGCCAGCAGCTTGGCGGTCAGGGGGCTTGGGGATACGCAGTATTTT. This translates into CASSLAVRGLGDTQYF.